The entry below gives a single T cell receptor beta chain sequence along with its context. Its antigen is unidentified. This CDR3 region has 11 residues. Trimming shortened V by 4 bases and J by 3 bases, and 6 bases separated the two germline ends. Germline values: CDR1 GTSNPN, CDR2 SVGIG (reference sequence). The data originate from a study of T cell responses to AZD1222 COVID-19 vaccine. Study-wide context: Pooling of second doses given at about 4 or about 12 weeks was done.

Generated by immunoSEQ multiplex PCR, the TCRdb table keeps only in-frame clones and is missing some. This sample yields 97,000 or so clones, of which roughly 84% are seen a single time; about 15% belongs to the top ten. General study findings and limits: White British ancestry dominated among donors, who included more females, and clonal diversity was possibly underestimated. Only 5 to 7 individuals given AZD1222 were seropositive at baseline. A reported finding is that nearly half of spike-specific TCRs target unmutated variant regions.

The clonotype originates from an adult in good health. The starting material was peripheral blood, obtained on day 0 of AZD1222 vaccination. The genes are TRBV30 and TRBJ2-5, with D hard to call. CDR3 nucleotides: TGTGCCTGGACAACCAAAGAGACCCAGTACTTC. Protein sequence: CAWTTKETQYF.